The clone carrying this TCR beta chain came up a few times. Its antigen is undetermined. Using immunoSEQ multiplex PCR, the repertoire was profiled, and TCRdb retains in-frame clones only, with some absent. The repertoire holds around 32,000 clones, with roughly 80% as singletons. Time point denoted: week 35, safety follow-up. Vaccine doses each comprised 300 ug of mutant IDH1 20-mer peptide, with topical imiquimod. Germline values: CDR1 MNHNS, CDR2 SASEGT. The length of the CDR3 is 15 residues. Trimming left V 2 bases short and J 0 bases short, with 8 bases between. The sample belongs to a study of a mutant IDH1 vaccine in newly diagnosed glioma. Study findings and constraints: Seemingly, top peripheral T cell clonotype changes bore no relation to pseudoprogression.

This sequence was found in a woman aged 18-29 years with glioma. The sample here was PBMCs, taken from a glioma patient whose treatment included an IDH1 peptide vaccine. The rearrangement links TRBV6-1 to TRBJ1-5; unclear D gene. This chain's CDR3 is CASSEFKNSNQPQHF. CDR3 DNA sequence: TGTGCCAGCAGTGAATTTAAGAATAGCAATCAGCCCCAGCATTTT.